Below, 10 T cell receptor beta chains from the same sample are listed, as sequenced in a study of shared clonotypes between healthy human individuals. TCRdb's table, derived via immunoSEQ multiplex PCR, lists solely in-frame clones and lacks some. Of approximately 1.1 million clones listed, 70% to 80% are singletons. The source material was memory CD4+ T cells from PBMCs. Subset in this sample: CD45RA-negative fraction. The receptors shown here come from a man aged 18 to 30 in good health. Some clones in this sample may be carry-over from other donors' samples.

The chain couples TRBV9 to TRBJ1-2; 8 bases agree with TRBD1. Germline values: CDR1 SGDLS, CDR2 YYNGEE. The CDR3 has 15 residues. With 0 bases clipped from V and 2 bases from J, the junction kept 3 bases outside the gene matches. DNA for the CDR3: TGTGCCAGCAGCGTAGTTCCAGGGGGCAACTATGGCTACACCTTC. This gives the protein CASSVVPGGNYGYTF.

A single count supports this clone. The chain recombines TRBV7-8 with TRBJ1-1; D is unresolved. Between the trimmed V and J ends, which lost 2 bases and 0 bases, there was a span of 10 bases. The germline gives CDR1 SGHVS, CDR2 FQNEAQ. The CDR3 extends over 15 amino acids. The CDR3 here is CASSLYGDLNTEAFF. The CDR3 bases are TGTGCCAGCAGCTTATATGGGGATTTGAACACTGAAGCTTTCTTT.

CDR3 in DNA: TGTGCCTCACACCGGGCGGGGGCGGCTGAAGCTTTCTTT. Its protein product is CASHRAGAAEAFF. J is TRBJ1-1 and V is TRBV6-1; tentative D call: TRBD1 (6 bases). V was clipped by 11 bases and J by 6 bases, with 19 bases between them. Germline CDR1 is MNHNS and CDR2 is SASEGT. This CDR3 is built from 13 residues.

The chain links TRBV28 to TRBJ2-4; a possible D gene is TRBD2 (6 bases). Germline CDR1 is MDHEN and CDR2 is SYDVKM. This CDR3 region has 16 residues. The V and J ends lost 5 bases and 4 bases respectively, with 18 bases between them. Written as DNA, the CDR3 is TGTGCCAGCAGTCACCCGAGGCCCGGGGGAAAAAACATTCAGTACTTC. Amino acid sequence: CASSHPRPGGKNIQYF. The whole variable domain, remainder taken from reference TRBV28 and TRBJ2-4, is DVKVTQSSRYLVKRTGEKVFLECVQDMDHENMFWYRQDPGLGLRLIYFSYDVKMKEKGDIPEGYSVSREKKERFSLILESASTNQTSMYLCASSHPRPGGKNIQYFGAGTRLSVL.

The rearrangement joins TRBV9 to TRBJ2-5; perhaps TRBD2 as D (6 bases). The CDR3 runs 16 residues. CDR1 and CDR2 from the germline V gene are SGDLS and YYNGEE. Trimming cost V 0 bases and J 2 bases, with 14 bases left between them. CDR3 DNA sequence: TGTGCCAGCAGCGTAGCGGTGGGAGCGGGTCAAGAGACCCAGTACTTC. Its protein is CASSVAVGAGQETQYF.

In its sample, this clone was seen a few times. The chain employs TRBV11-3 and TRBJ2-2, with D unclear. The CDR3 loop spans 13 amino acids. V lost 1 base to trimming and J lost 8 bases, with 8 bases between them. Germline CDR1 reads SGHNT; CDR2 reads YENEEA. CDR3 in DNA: TGTGCCAGCAGCTTAGGGAACTCGGGGGAGCTGTTTTTT. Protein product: CASSLGNSGELFF.

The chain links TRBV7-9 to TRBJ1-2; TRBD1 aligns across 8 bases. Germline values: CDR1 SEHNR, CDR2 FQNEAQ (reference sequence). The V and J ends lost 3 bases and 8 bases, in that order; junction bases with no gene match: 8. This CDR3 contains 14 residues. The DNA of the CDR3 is TGTGCCAGCAGCTTGGAGTACAGGGGGTTGGGCTACACCTTC. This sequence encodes CASSLEYRGLGYTF.

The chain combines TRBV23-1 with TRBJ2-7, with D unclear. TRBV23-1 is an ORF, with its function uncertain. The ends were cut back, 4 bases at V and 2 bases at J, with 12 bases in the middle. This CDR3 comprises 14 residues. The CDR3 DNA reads TGCGCCAGCAGTCGCACCCCGAGGCCCTACGAGCAGTACTTC. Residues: CASSRTPRPYEQYF.

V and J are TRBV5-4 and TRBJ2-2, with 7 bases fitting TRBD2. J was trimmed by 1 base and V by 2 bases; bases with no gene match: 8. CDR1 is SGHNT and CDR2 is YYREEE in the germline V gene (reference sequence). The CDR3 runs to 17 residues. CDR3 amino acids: CASSFGLGQRNTGELFF. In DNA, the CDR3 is TGTGCCAGCAGCTTTGGACTAGGACAAAGGAACACCGGGGAGCTGTTTTTT.

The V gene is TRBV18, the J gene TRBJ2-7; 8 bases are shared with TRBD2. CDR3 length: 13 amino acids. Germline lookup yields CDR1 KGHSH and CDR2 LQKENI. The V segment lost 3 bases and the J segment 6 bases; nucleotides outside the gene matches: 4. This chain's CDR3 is CASSPGLDREQYF. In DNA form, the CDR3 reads TGTGCCAGCTCACCGGGACTAGATCGCGAGCAGTACTTC.